These 18 T cell receptor beta chains share one sample of origin, sequenced in a study of cytomegalovirus exposure and HLA in healthy donors. Use of 60 Vbeta and 13 Jbeta primers characterized the PCR. Data came from immunoSEQ multiplex PCR; TCRdb stores just in-frame clones and leaves some out. The sample records 75,000 to 90,000 clones, around 76% being singletons. Sequencing was done on a sample of PBMCs. The receptors stem from a male donor in good health and CMV-seropositive.

This chain links TRBV6-6 with TRBJ2-7, with 7 positions matching TRBD2. The CDR3 contains 14 residues. With V trimmed by 4 bases and J by 3 bases, 6 bases remained unmatched. CDR1 and CDR2 from the germline V gene are MNHNY and SVGAGI (reference sequence). The chain's CDR3 is CASSSLAENYEQYF. CDR3 coding DNA: TGTGCCAGCAGTTCGCTAGCGGAAAACTACGAGCAGTACTTC.

This clone occurred a few times. The chain has TRBV16 and TRBJ1-1; D call uncertain. The germline gives CDR1 KGHSY, CDR2 FQNENV. The CDR3 runs to 14 residues. The germline V and J ends were trimmed by 3 bases and 3 bases, with 11 bases remaining between them. CDR3 sequence: CASSHVGGYTEAFF. The CDR3 DNA reads as TGTGCCAGCAGCCACGTGGGAGGCTACACTGAAGCTTTCTTT.

The rearrangement links TRBV28 to TRBJ1-2, with a tentative D call TRBD1 (6 bases). This CDR3 is built from 15 residues. Looked up from germline, CDR1 is MDHEN and CDR2 is SYDVKM. The V end was cut by 5 bases, the J end by 4 bases, with 17 bases between. The CDR3 loop is CASSGGDRTSYGYTF. DNA for the CDR3: TGTGCCAGCAGTGGAGGAGACAGGACCAGCTATGGCTACACCTTC.

This clone was seen only a few times. The chain uses TRBV7-2 and TRBJ1-5; no firm D call. Germline CDR1 SGHTA, CDR2 FQGNSA. V lost 1 base and J lost 6, with 7 bases in between. CDR3 length equals 13 residues. This chain's CDR3 is CASSLVEGQPQHF. CDR3 DNA sequence: TGTGCCAGCAGCTTAGTTGAGGGTCAGCCCCAGCATTTT.

The chain uses TRBV28 and TRBJ1-5; no reliable D call. This CDR3 has 15 amino acids. Germline loops: CDR1 MDHEN, CDR2 SYDVKM. Trimming took 7 bases from V and 5 from J, leaving 18 bases between them. CDR3 sequence (DNA): TGTGCCAGCACCCCCGTGGGCCGTCTGGATCAGCCCCAGCATTTT. It encodes CASTPVGRLDQPQHF.

This chain uses TRBV7-8 with TRBJ1-2; possible D gene TRBD1, 6 bases. From germline, CDR1 is SGHVS and CDR2 FQNEAQ. The CDR3 runs 15 residues. V was shortened by 2 bases and J by 4 bases, with 14 bases between the two germline ends. The CDR3 bases are TGTGCCAGCAGCTTACTGCAGGGGTGGGGCTATGGCTACACCTTC. Its protein is CASSLLQGWGYGYTF.

This clone showed up just once. V usage is TRBV13 and J usage is TRBJ2-3, with 8 bases lining up with TRBD1. Germline V gives CDR1 PRHDT, CDR2 FYEKMQ (reference sequence). V shed 0 bases and J 4 bases; nucleotides not matched to a gene: 6. CDR3 length: 16 residues. In DNA form, the CDR3 reads TGTGCCAGCAGCTTAGGCGTCAACAGGGGGTCAGATACGCAGTATTTT. Residues: CASSLGVNRGSDTQYF.

The chain joins TRBV5-6 to TRBJ2-3; perhaps TRBD1 as D (6 bases). V gave up 4 bases and J gave up 2 bases, with 17 bases separating them. The CDR3 extends over 16 amino acids. CDR1 is SGHDT, CDR2 YYEEEE, per germline. CDR3 nucleotides: TGTGCCAGCAGCGTGGGCGCACAGGGAATCACAGATACGCAGTATTTT. The encoded protein is CASSVGAQGITDTQYF.

The chain couples TRBV5-1 to TRBJ2-3, with D maybe TRBD2 (6 bases). V lost 2 bases to trimming and J lost 1 base, with 14 bases between them. The CDR3 is 16 residues long. CDR1 is SGHRS and CDR2 is YFSETQ in the germline V gene. The CDR3 reads CASSFGVTSGTDTQYF. The CDR3 bases are TGCGCCAGCAGCTTCGGGGTGACTAGTGGCACAGATACGCAGTATTTT.

This clone was counted only a few times. The rearrangement uses TRBV25-1 and TRBJ1-4, with 7 positions matching TRBD1. V lost 6 bases to trimming and J lost 4 bases; unmatched junction nucleotides: 5. The CDR3 runs 14 residues. Germline-derived CDR1 and CDR2 are MGHDK and SYGVNS. The CDR3 here is CASSVQGSNEKLFF. In DNA form, the CDR3 reads TGTGCCAGCAGCGTACAGGGGAGTAATGAAAAACTGTTTTTT.

V and J are TRBV9 and TRBJ2-3; weak D call: TRBD1 (6 bases). There are 13 residues in the CDR3. The germline V gene encodes CDR1 SGDLS and CDR2 YYNGEE. The ends were cut back, 6 bases at V and 5 bases at J, with 13 bases in the middle. CDR3 residues: CASTVGAVDTQYF. CDR3 nucleotides: TGTGCCAGCACCGTGGGGGCGGTAGATACGCAGTATTTT.

The V call is TRBV27, the J call TRBJ1-2; 9 nucleotides align to TRBD1. V was pared by 5 bases and J by 3 bases, with 10 bases of the junction left unmatched. Germline-derived CDR1 and CDR2 are MNHEY and SMNVEV (reference sequence). The CDR3 consists of 16 residues. In nucleotides, the CDR3 is TGTGCCAGCAGTCCAGGGACAGGGAGGAGCGACTATGGCTACACCTTC. Translated, it gives CASSPGTGRSDYGYTF.

This clone was seen once. J is TRBJ1-1 and V is TRBV6-5; D uncertain. Germline loops: CDR1 MNHEY, CDR2 SVGAGI. V lost 2 bases and J lost 3, with 10 bases in between. This CDR3 spans 14 amino acids. CDR3 bases: TGTGCCAGCAGTTACACGCGGGCCTACACTGAAGCTTTCTTT. It codes for CASSYTRAYTEAFF.

This chain uses TRBV6-5 with TRBJ1-1; no definite D call. Trimming shortened V by 0 bases and J by 2 bases, and 4 bases separated the two germline ends. CDR3 length: 13 residues. The germline V gene has CDR1 MNHEY and CDR2 SVGAGI. The CDR3 region has the DNA TGTGCCAGCAGTTACTCGAGTAACACTGAAGCTTTCTTT. Its protein product is CASSYSSNTEAFF.

This chain links TRBV7-9 with TRBJ1-1, with D possibly matching TRBD1 (6 bases). The CDR3 loop spans 14 amino acids. V was cut by 5 bases and J by 1 base, with 11 bases left in between. The germline V gene encodes CDR1 SEHNR and CDR2 FQNEAQ (reference sequence). The CDR3 loop reads CASSPPTGNTEAFF. For the CDR3, the DNA is TGTGCCAGCAGCCCCCCGACAGGGAACACTGAAGCTTTCTTT.

The chain recombines TRBV14 with TRBJ2-1; 11 bases align to TRBD2. CDR1 is SGHDN and CDR2 is FVKESK in the germline V gene. This CDR3 contains 14 residues. J was trimmed by 5 bases and V by 4 bases; bases with no gene match: 1. This CDR3 is CASSRLAGNNEQFF. The CDR3 nucleotides are TGTGCCAGCAGCCGACTAGCGGGGAACAATGAGCAGTTCTTC.

This clone was seen only once. The V call is TRBV27, the J call TRBJ2-5; 8 bases match TRBD1. Germline CDR1 is MNHEY and CDR2 is SMNVEV (reference sequence). CDR3 length: 14 amino acids. Trimming at V came to 5 bases and at J to 5 bases, leaving 7 bases not matched to a gene. The CDR3 region is CASSATTGGETQYF. The CDR3 DNA reads TGTGCCAGCAGTGCAACTACAGGGGGGGAGACCCAGTACTTC.

V usage is TRBV5-1 and J usage is TRBJ2-5; a possible D gene is TRBD1 (6 bases). From germline, CDR1 is SGHRS and CDR2 YFSETQ. V was shortened by 7 bases and J by 5 bases, with 21 bases between the two germline ends. The CDR3 runs to 15 residues. CDR3 sequence: CASAWMGPTGETQYF. DNA for the CDR3: TGCGCCAGCGCATGGATGGGGCCAACAGGGGAGACCCAGTACTTC.